The 15 T cell receptor beta chains presented below share a single source sample, sequenced in a study of long-term antiretroviral therapy in people with HIV. Version v3.0 of the immunoSEQ assay was performed at survey level. Clones were sequenced by immunoSEQ multiplex PCR, and TCRdb holds only the in-frame ones, with some missing. Found here are about 33,000 clones, roughly 95% of them singletons; the top ten hold about 2.2%. The input for sequencing was unsorted PBMCs, taken 6.6 years after starting antiretroviral therapy. These receptors were collected from a man aged 30 to 45 with HIV.

The rearrangement uses TRBV7-8 and TRBJ1-2; D gene uncertain. The CDR3 sequence is 13 residues long. Looked up from germline, CDR1 is SGHVS and CDR2 is FQNEAQ. The V end lost 8 bases, the J end lost 5 bases, and 15 bases lay between the germline ends. In nucleotides, the CDR3 is TGTGCCAGCTTTACCGAGCGGGTTTATGGCTACACCTTC. Its protein is CASFTERVYGYTF.

A word on this clone: One junction end does not reproduce the germline sequence, and a read error may be involved. The chain recombines TRBV2 with TRBJ2-1, with 7 positions matching TRBD2. The CDR3 totals 10 residues. The germline V gene encodes CDR1 SNHLY and CDR2 FYNNEI. Here the CDR3 reads CASSDRGGIF. The CDR3 region has the DNA TGTGCCAGCAGTGATCGGGGAGGGATCTTC.

This rearrangement joins TRBV6-5 to TRBJ2-7; 7 bases map to TRBD1. The germline V gene has CDR1 MNHEY and CDR2 SVGAGI. CDR3 length equals 13 residues. V shed 6 bases, J shed 2 bases, and the junction held 4 bases outside the gene matches. In DNA, the CDR3 is TGTGCCAGCAGCGGGGACAGTACCTACGAGCAGTACTTC. It is translated as CASSGDSTYEQYF.

The chain joins TRBV21-1 to TRBJ2-4; the table names TRBD2, a call not compared with the DNA. TRBV21-1 is listed as a pseudogene. CDR3 length: 22 residues. Here the CDR3 reads CASSKGLATRRRLTLAKNIQYF. In DNA, the CDR3 is TGTGCCAGCAGCAAAGGGTTAGCTACGAGACGCCGCCTAACTCTAGCCAAAAACATTCAGTACTTC.

Here the CDR3 DNA reads TGTGCCAGCAGCGTAGACTTGATGGGCACAGATACGCAGTATTTT. It encodes CASSVDLMGTDTQYF. J is TRBJ2-3 and V is TRBV9; D not resolved. The V gene's germline CDR1 is SGDLS and CDR2 YYNGEE. The CDR3 has 15 residues. V lost 0 bases and J 1 base, leaving 9 bases between the germline ends.

The chain has TRBV18 and TRBJ1-1, with D unresolved. This CDR3 region has 14 residues. Per the germline V gene, CDR1 is KGHSH and CDR2 is LQKENI. The V and J ends lost 3 bases and 5 bases respectively, with 13 bases between them. The CDR3 region has the DNA TGTGCCAGCTCACCTGCAACCCTGGGGACTGAAGCTTTCTTT. It specifies CASSPATLGTEAFF.

CDR3 coding DNA: TGTGCCAGCAGCACGCCAGGTGGGGCCAACGTCCTGACTTTC. Its translation is CASSTPGGANVLTF. The J gene is TRBJ2-6, the V gene TRBV11-2; D unclear. The V end was cut by 5 bases, the J end by 3 bases, with 8 bases between. Germline V gene lookup returns CDR1 SGHAT and CDR2 FQNNGV. The CDR3 length is 14 residues.

The rearrangement links TRBV2 to TRBJ2-1; D unresolved. The CDR3 has 12 residues. Trimming removed 6 bases from V and 4 bases from J, with 7 bases in between. Germline values: CDR1 SNHLY, CDR2 FYNNEI. The CDR3 loop is CASRGSYNEQFF. DNA for the CDR3: TGTGCCAGCAGGGGTTCTTACAATGAGCAGTTCTTC.

This chain connects TRBV7-9 to TRBJ2-1, with 7 bases that match TRBD2. V was pared by 6 bases and J by 3 bases, with 8 bases of the junction left unmatched. The CDR3 runs 15 residues. CDR1 and CDR2 (germline): SEHNR, FQNEAQ (reference sequence). The DNA of the CDR3 is TGTGCCAGCAGTACGCCGCGGGGGAACTACAATGAGCAGTTCTTC. This encodes CASSTPRGNYNEQFF.

The J gene is TRBJ2-2, the V gene TRBV18; TRBD1 matches at 9 bases. The CDR3 has 14 amino acids. The germline V gene encodes CDR1 KGHSH and CDR2 LQKENI. V lost 2 bases to trimming and J lost 6 bases; unmatched junction nucleotides: 1. The CDR3 spells CASSPDRGSGELFF. CDR3 bases: TGTGCCAGCTCACCAGACAGGGGGTCCGGGGAGCTGTTTTTT. The full variable domain, completed using reference TRBV18 and TRBJ2-2, is NAGVMQNPRHLVRRRGQEARLRCSPMKGHSHVYWYRQLPEEGLKFMVYLQKENIIDESGMPKERFSAEFPKEGPSILRIQQVVRGDSAAYFCASSPDRGSGELFFGEGSRLTVL.

This clone was observed a single time. This chain joins TRBV2 and TRBJ1-1, with 11 bases lining up with TRBD1. Germline V gives CDR1 SNHLY, CDR2 FYNNEI. The ends lost 4 bases at V and 4 bases at J; junction bases unmatched: 2. The CDR3 is made up of 14 amino acids. CDR3 protein: CASSGDRGFTEAFF. The CDR3 DNA reads as TGTGCCAGCAGTGGGGACAGGGGGTTCACTGAAGCTTTCTTT.

V usage is TRBV5-1 and J usage is TRBJ2-2; the D gene could be TRBD1 or TRBD2 (5 bases each). V lost 1 base and J 1 base, leaving 11 bases between the germline ends. CDR1 is SGHRS, CDR2 YFSETQ, per germline. The CDR3 is made up of 16 amino acids. CDR3 sequence (DNA): TGCGCCAGCAGCTTGACCGGGACGGGGAACACCGGGGAGCTGTTTTTT. It is translated as CASSLTGTGNTGELFF.

The rearrangement links TRBV4-2 to TRBJ1-3; the match to TRBD1 covers 11 bases. V gave up 4 bases and J gave up 0 bases; unmatched junction bases: 5. Germline lookup yields CDR1 LGHNA and CDR2 YNFKEQ. This CDR3 is built from 17 residues. The CDR3 DNA is TGTGCCAGCAGCCTTGGACAGGGGGCGACCTCTGGAAACACCATATATTTT. This translates into CASSLGQGATSGNTIYF.

The chain recombines TRBV5-1 with TRBJ2-7, with 7 positions matching TRBD1. From germline, CDR1 is SGHRS and CDR2 YFSETQ. This CDR3 is built from 15 residues. After removal of 3 bases from V and 3 bases from J, the junction contained 9 bases not matched to a gene. The CDR3 coding sequence is TGCGCCAGCAGCTCAGACAGGGTCCCGGACTACGAGCAGTACTTC. Encoded protein: CASSSDRVPDYEQYF.

This rearrangement joins TRBV6-5 to TRBJ2-7; tentative D call: TRBD2 (5 bases). Trimming took 1 base from V and 0 from J, leaving 13 bases between them. The V gene's germline CDR1 is MNHEY and CDR2 SVGAGI. This CDR3 contains 16 residues. CDR3 residues: CASSYFGEMSSYEQYF. CDR3 in DNA: TGTGCCAGCAGTTACTTTGGGGAGATGAGCTCCTACGAGCAGTACTTC.